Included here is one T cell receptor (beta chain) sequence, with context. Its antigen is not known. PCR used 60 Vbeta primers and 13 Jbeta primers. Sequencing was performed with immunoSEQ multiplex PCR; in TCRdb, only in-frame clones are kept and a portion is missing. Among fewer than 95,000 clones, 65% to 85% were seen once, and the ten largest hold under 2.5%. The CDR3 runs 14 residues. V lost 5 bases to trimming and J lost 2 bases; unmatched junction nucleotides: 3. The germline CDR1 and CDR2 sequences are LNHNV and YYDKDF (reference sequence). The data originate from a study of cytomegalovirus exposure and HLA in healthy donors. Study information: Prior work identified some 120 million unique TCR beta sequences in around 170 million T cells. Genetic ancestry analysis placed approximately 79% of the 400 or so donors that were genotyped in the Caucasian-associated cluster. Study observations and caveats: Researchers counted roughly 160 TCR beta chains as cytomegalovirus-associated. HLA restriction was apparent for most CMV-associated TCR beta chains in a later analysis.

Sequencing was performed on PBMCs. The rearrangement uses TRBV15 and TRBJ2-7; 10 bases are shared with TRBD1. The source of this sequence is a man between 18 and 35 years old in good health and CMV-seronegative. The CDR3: CATSGTGAPYEQYF. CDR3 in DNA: TGTGCCACCAGCGGGACAGGGGCCCCCTACGAGCAGTACTTC. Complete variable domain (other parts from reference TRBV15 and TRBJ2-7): DAMVIQNPRYQVTQFGKPVTLSCSQTLNHNVMYWYQQKSSQAPKLLFHYYDKDFNNEADTPDNFQSRRPNTSFCFLDIRSPGLGDTAMYLCATSGTGAPYEQYFGPGTRLTVT.